These 3 T cell receptor beta chains share one sample of origin, sequenced in a study of breast tumors, draining lymph nodes, adjacent tissues. TCRdb reprocessed the multiplex PCR reads with MiXCR, giving one entry per CDR3 protein. The data contain some 150,000 distinct CDR3 sequences, approximately 20% of them seen just once; the ten biggest clones take up roughly 2.6%. Breast cancer patients provided tissue from their axillary draining lymph nodes. The sample consisted of axillary lymph node tissue. The receptors here all came from a female donor with breast cancer. Some clones in this sample may be carry-over from other donors' samples.

Ten or more counts support this clonotype. The rearrangement links TRBV6-2 or TRBV6-3 to TRBJ2-1, with 11 nucleotides matching TRBD2. Germline CDR1 MNHEY, CDR2 SVGEGT. The V and J ends lost 5 bases and 6 bases, in that order; junction bases with no gene match: 3. The CDR3 totals 14 residues. CDR3: CASSGLAGSNEQFF. The CDR3 nucleotides are TGTGCCAGCAGTGGACTAGCGGGCTCCAATGAGCAGTTCTTC.

The rearrangement links TRBV9 to TRBJ2-3, with 11 bases matching TRBD2. Trimming at V came to 4 bases and at J to 0 bases, leaving 4 bases not matched to a gene. The germline CDR1 and CDR2 sequences are SGDLS and YYNGEE. CDR3 length: 16 residues. CDR3 DNA sequence: TGTGCCAGCAGCTTCGGACTAGCGGGCAGCACAGATACGCAGTATTTT. Encoded protein: CASSFGLAGSTDTQYF.

Note on this clonotype: A clone one base away is much larger, so this may be a read error. The chain joins TRBV5-4 to TRBJ2-2, with a tentative D call TRBD2 (6 bases). Germline lookup yields CDR1 SGHNT and CDR2 YYREEE (reference sequence). V lost 4 bases to trimming and J lost 9 bases, with 16 bases between them. The CDR3 has 14 amino acids. The CDR3 loop is CASSPWDSRRELFF. Written as DNA, the CDR3 is TGTGCCAGCAGCCCCTGGGACTCGCGCAGGGAGCTGTTTTTT.